The sequence of this TCR beta chain was determined in a study of breast tumors, draining lymph nodes, adjacent tissues. With regard to this clonotype: The CDR3 does not end in the conserved phenylalanine or tryptophan, so this is likely a read error.

TCRdb analysed the multiplex PCR reads with MiXCR anew, one entry per CDR3 protein. The sample carries 200,000 to 300,000 distinct CDR3 sequences, about 30% recorded once. With V trimmed by 4 bases and J by 1 base, 11 bases remained unmatched. Germline CDR1 is KGHDR and CDR2 is SFDVKD. The length of the CDR3 is 18 residues. Samples came from axillary lymph nodes draining the breast cancer. V usage is TRBV24-1 and J usage is TRBJ2-7; 11 nucleotides match TRBD1. Specimen: axillary lymph node tissue. The receptor was derived from a female donor with breast cancer. Some clones in this sample may be carry-over from other donors' samples. As DNA, the CDR3 is TGTGCCACCAGTGACCGATTCTGCGGGACAGGGGGTTCCTACGAGCAGTACCTC. Amino acid sequence: CATSDRFCGTGGSYEQYL.